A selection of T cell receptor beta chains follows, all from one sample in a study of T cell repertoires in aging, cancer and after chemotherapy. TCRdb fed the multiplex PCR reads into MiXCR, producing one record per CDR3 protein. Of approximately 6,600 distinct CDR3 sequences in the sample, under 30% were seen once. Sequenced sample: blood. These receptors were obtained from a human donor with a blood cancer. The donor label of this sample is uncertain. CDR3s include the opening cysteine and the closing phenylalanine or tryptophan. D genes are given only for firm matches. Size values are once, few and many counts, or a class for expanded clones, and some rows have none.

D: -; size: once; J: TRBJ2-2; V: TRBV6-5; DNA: TGTGCCAGCAGCTCCACAGGGAGTAACACCGGGGAGCTGTTTTTT; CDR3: CASSSTGSNTGELFF
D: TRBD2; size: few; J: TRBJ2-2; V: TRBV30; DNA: TGTGCCTGGAGTATAAGGGCCGGGACTAGCACCGGGGAGCTGTTTTTT; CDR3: CAWSIRAGTSTGELFF
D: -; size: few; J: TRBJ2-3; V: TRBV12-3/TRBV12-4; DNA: TGTGCCAGCAGCCAAGCCCTCGGGACAGATACGCAGTATTTT; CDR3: CASSQALGTDTQYF
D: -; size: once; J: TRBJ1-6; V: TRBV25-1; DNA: TGTGCCAGCAGTGAATATATAGGGCAGAATTCACCCCTCCACTTT; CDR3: CASSEYIGQNSPLHF
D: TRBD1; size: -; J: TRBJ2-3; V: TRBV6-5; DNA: TGTGCCAGCAGTGACTTAGGGGGCAACCCAGATACGCAGTATTTT; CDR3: CASSDLGGNPDTQYF
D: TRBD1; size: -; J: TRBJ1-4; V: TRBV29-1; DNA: TGCAGCGCGGGACAGGGGCATGAAAAACTGTTTTTT; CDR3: CSAGQGHEKLFF
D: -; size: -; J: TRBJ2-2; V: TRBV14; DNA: TGTGCCAGCTCGATTCCAGGGGCCACCGGGGAGCTGTTTTTT; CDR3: CASSIPGATGELFF
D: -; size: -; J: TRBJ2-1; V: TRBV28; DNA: TGTGCCAGCACCCAAAGCACAGTGGTTGCCTACAATGAGCAGTTCTTC; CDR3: CASTQSTVVAYNEQFF
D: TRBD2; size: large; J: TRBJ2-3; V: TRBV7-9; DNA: TGTGCCAGCAGCTTAATGATTTGGGGAGGGACAGATACGCAGTATTTT; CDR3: CASSLMIWGGTDTQYF
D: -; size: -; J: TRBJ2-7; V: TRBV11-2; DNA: TGTGCCAGCAGCTACCCCACGTCGACAGGACTCTCCTACGAGCAGTACTTC; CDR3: CASSYPTSTGLSYEQYF
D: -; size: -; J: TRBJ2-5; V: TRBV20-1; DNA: TGCAGTGCTAGAGACGACACCCGGGGAGGCGAGACCCAGTACTTC; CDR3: CSARDDTRGGETQYF
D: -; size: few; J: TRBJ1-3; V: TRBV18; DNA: TGTGCCAGCTCACCGATCCTACAAAGCTCTGGAAACACCATATATTTT; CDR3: CASSPILQSSGNTIYF
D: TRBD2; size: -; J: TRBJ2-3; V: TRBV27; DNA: TGTGCCAGCAGTTTCCGACTAGCGGGGGGTATAGATACGCAGTATTTT; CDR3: CASSFRLAGGIDTQYF
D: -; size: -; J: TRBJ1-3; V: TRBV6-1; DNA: TGTGCCAGCAGCGAAACCAACAGGTTAGGTGGAAACACCATATATTTT; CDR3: CASSETNRLGGNTIYF
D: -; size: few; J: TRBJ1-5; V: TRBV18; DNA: TGTGCCAGCTCACCACTCGGGGAGAGTCAGCCCCAGCATTTT; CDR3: CASSPLGESQPQHF
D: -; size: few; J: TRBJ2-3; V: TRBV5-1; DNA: TGCGCCAGCAGCAAAGGGGACAGCACAGATACGCAGTATTTT; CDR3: CASSKGDSTDTQYF
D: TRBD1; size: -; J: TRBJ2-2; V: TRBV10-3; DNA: TGTGCCACCGGGACAGGGACCGGGGAGCTGTTTTTT; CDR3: CATGTGTGELFF
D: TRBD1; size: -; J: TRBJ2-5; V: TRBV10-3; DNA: TGTGCCATCAGTGAGAGGACAGGCGATCGAGAGACCCAGTACTTC; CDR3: CAISERTGDRETQYF
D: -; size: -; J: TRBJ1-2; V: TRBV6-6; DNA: TGTGCCAGCAGTTACGGGAAGGATGGCTACACCTTC; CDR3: CASSYGKDGYTF
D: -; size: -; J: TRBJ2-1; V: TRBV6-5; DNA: TGTGCCAGCAGGGGACTAAACGGGGGCCACAATGAGCAGTTCTTC; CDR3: CASRGLNGGHNEQFF
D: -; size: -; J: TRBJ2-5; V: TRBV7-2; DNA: TGTGCCAGCAGCTTAGGGGCAGGGCTCCAAGAGACCCAGTACTTC; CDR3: CASSLGAGLQETQYF
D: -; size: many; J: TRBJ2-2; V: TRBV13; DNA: TGTGCCAGCAGCTTCGAGGTGACCGGGGAGCTGTTTTTT; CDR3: CASSFEVTGELFF